This is a list of T cell receptor beta chains from one sample in a study of T-cell memory formation after mild COVID-19. From the 5' RACE reads, TCRdb called clonotypes with MiXCR, one entry per CDR3 protein. The sample has tens of thousands of distinct CDR3 sequences, 10% to 15% seen once. Sequenced sample: PBMCs or a T cell subset sorted from them (not recorded which). The receptors derive from an adult woman who had mild COVID-19 (a few samples of this study predate the infection). Cell type and time point are not known. CDR3s leave out the opening cysteine and the closing phenylalanine or tryptophan. D genes are given only for firm matches. Size is stated for part of the rows, as once, few or many counts, or as a class when the clone is expanded.

V gene: TRBV5-1
J gene: TRBJ1-1
clone size: NA
D gene: TRBD1
CDR3 protein: ASSSIDRDTEAF

V gene: TRBV7-6
J gene: TRBJ2-5
clone size: many
D gene: TRBD2
CDR3 protein: ASSSLAGGSWETQY

V gene: TRBV4-1
J gene: TRBJ2-7
clone size: many
D gene: NA
CDR3 protein: ASSQGGGTSSYEQY

V gene: TRBV7-3
J gene: TRBJ2-3
clone size: NA
D gene: TRBD1
CDR3 protein: ASSSGQVDYTQY

V gene: TRBV7-8
J gene: TRBJ2-2
clone size: few
D gene: TRBD2
CDR3 protein: ASSFETSGTGELF

V gene: TRBV21-1
J gene: TRBJ2-5
clone size: NA
D gene: NA
CDR3 protein: ASSIQGLEPQETQY

V gene: TRBV6-6
J gene: TRBJ2-2
clone size: NA
D gene: NA
CDR3 protein: ASSYSDRELF

V gene: TRBV9
J gene: TRBJ1-2
clone size: few
D gene: NA
CDR3 protein: ASSVGATTYGYT

V gene: TRBV7-9
J gene: TRBJ2-7
clone size: NA
D gene: NA
CDR3 protein: ASSPREGTDSGGLDEQY

V gene: TRBV7-2
J gene: TRBJ2-1
clone size: few
D gene: NA
CDR3 protein: ASSLKQRAHSSYNEQF

V gene: TRBV7-6
J gene: TRBJ1-1
clone size: few
D gene: NA
CDR3 protein: ASREGRGNTEAF

V gene: TRBV19
J gene: TRBJ2-7
clone size: few
D gene: NA
CDR3 protein: ARMNEQY

V gene: TRBV7-9
J gene: TRBJ1-1
clone size: few
D gene: NA
CDR3 protein: ASSPRVGVNTEAF

V gene: TRBV7-9
J gene: TRBJ1-1
clone size: NA
D gene: NA
CDR3 protein: ATGSEYGEAF

V gene: TRBV4-3
J gene: TRBJ2-1
clone size: many
D gene: TRBD1
CDR3 protein: ASSQRQGVYNEQF

V gene: TRBV7-6
J gene: TRBJ1-1
clone size: few
D gene: NA
CDR3 protein: ASSLAPQGGITEAF

V gene: TRBV27
J gene: TRBJ1-2
clone size: NA
D gene: NA
CDR3 protein: ASSFSSFYGYT

V gene: TRBV19
J gene: TRBJ1-1
clone size: NA
D gene: NA
CDR3 protein: ASREDSLNTEAF

V gene: TRBV5-1
J gene: TRBJ2-7
clone size: many
D gene: NA
CDR3 protein: ASSFGSGSPYEQY

V gene: TRBV7-7
J gene: TRBJ2-2
clone size: few
D gene: NA
CDR3 protein: ASSLATGTGELF

V gene: TRBV12-3/TRBV12-4
J gene: TRBJ2-7
clone size: few
D gene: TRBD1
CDR3 protein: ASSSPGTGNYEQY

V gene: TRBV4-1
J gene: TRBJ1-1
clone size: few
D gene: TRBD1
CDR3 protein: ASTRTGGSTEAF

V gene: TRBV7-8
J gene: TRBJ2-5
clone size: many
D gene: TRBD1
CDR3 protein: ASSPGQGTVETQY

V gene: TRBV20-1
J gene: TRBJ2-7
clone size: NA
D gene: NA
CDR3 protein: SAFGSSSYEQY

V gene: TRBV5-5
J gene: TRBJ2-1
clone size: NA
D gene: TRBD2
CDR3 protein: ASSPRTSGGVGGNEQF

V gene: TRBV19
J gene: TRBJ2-1
clone size: few
D gene: TRBD2
CDR3 protein: ASTLTSGIGNEQF

V gene: TRBV6-2/TRBV6-3
J gene: TRBJ2-3
clone size: once
D gene: NA
CDR3 protein: ASGPGDTQY

V gene: TRBV4-2
J gene: TRBJ2-2
clone size: few
D gene: TRBD2
CDR3 protein: ASSQVAGTGHTGELF

V gene: TRBV5-1
J gene: TRBJ2-2
clone size: few
D gene: TRBD2
CDR3 protein: ASSWGLAGVTGELF

V gene: TRBV5-6
J gene: TRBJ1-1
clone size: few
D gene: TRBD1
CDR3 protein: ASSSPFGQGGPEAF

V gene: TRBV12-3/TRBV12-4
J gene: TRBJ2-5
clone size: few
D gene: NA
CDR3 protein: ASSLGGSGRGQETQY

V gene: TRBV9
J gene: TRBJ2-1
clone size: few
D gene: NA
CDR3 protein: ASSVAGQNSYNEQF

V gene: TRBV20-1
J gene: TRBJ2-7
clone size: few
D gene: NA
CDR3 protein: SARGPLGSYEQY

V gene: TRBV6-2/TRBV6-3
J gene: TRBJ2-7
clone size: few
D gene: TRBD2
CDR3 protein: ASSYGTSGSYEQY

V gene: TRBV6-5
J gene: TRBJ2-7
clone size: many
D gene: NA
CDR3 protein: ASSFDSYEQY

V gene: TRBV6-2/TRBV6-3
J gene: TRBJ1-2
clone size: NA
D gene: NA
CDR3 protein: ASNTETAYGYT

V gene: TRBV11-2
J gene: TRBJ2-7
clone size: NA
D gene: NA
CDR3 protein: ASVFPGAEEQY

V gene: TRBV9
J gene: TRBJ2-6
clone size: few
D gene: NA
CDR3 protein: ASSFRAGANVLT

V gene: TRBV5-4
J gene: TRBJ2-2
clone size: few
D gene: NA
CDR3 protein: ASSGTLGLGTGELF

V gene: TRBV29-1
J gene: TRBJ1-2
clone size: NA
D gene: NA
CDR3 protein: SVDNSYGYT

V gene: TRBV6-2/TRBV6-3
J gene: TRBJ2-7
clone size: NA
D gene: NA
CDR3 protein: ASSYSVWDKSSYEQY

V gene: TRBV12-3/TRBV12-4
J gene: TRBJ2-7
clone size: NA
D gene: TRBD1
CDR3 protein: ASTLGTGFLEQY

V gene: TRBV12-3/TRBV12-4
J gene: TRBJ2-1
clone size: NA
D gene: NA
CDR3 protein: ASSLSRGTPKRDEQF

V gene: TRBV5-1
J gene: TRBJ1-2
clone size: NA
D gene: NA
CDR3 protein: ASSGGLEPSDYGYT

V gene: TRBV7-8
J gene: TRBJ2-1
clone size: few
D gene: TRBD1
CDR3 protein: ASSRGQGIRYNEQF

V gene: TRBV11-3
J gene: TRBJ2-3
clone size: NA
D gene: NA
CDR3 protein: ASSLDHLRGQTTDTQY

V gene: TRBV7-6
J gene: TRBJ2-6
clone size: NA
D gene: TRBD1
CDR3 protein: ASSSRAGTGLSGANVLT

V gene: TRBV19
J gene: TRBJ2-1
clone size: NA
D gene: TRBD2
CDR3 protein: ASTTSGIYNEQF

V gene: TRBV4-1
J gene: TRBJ1-5
clone size: NA
D gene: NA
CDR3 protein: ASSQRQGQPQH

V gene: TRBV9
J gene: TRBJ1-3
clone size: NA
D gene: NA
CDR3 protein: ASSVGGDGNTIY

V gene: TRBV29-1
J gene: TRBJ2-7
clone size: NA
D gene: NA
CDR3 protein: SVDGDGRYEQY

V gene: TRBV7-6
J gene: TRBJ2-7
clone size: few
D gene: TRBD1
CDR3 protein: ASSLSQGAYEQY

V gene: TRBV6-6
J gene: TRBJ1-6
clone size: NA
D gene: TRBD1
CDR3 protein: ASSYSSGQGGGSPLH

V gene: TRBV14
J gene: TRBJ1-1
clone size: few
D gene: TRBD1
CDR3 protein: ASRPGTGSTEAF

V gene: TRBV2
J gene: TRBJ2-7
clone size: few
D gene: NA
CDR3 protein: ASSVTVGYYEQY

V gene: TRBV7-3
J gene: TRBJ2-7
clone size: NA
D gene: TRBD1
CDR3 protein: ASSPTGVSYEQY